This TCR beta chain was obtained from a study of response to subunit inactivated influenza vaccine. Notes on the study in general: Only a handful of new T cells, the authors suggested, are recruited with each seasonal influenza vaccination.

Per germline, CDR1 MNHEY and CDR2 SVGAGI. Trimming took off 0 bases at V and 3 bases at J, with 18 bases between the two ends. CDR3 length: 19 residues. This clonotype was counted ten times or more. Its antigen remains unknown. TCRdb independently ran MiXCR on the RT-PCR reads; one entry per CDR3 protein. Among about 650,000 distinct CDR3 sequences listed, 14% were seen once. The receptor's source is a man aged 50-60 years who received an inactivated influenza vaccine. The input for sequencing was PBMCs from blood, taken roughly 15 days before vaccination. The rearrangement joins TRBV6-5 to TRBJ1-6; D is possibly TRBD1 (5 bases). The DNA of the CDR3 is TGTGCCAGCAGTTACTCTGTACCGGGACCGAAGGTCTATAATTCACCCCTCCACTTT. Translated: CASSYSVPGPKVYNSPLHF.